The text below deals with one TCR beta chain. What it binds is not known. The record originates from a study of response to subunit inactivated influenza vaccine. Study-wide results and caveats: After each seasonal influenza vaccination, few new T cells are recruited, the authors suggested.

A single record per CDR3 protein comes from TCRdb applying MiXCR to the RT-PCR reads. The profile shows some 600,000 distinct CDR3 sequences, around 13% of them singletons. The TCR sequence derives from a man aged 50 to 59 who received an inactivated influenza vaccine. This sample comprised PBMCs from blood, obtained around 15 days before vaccination.

The CDR3 here is CSARRATGLVGDGYTF. The CDR3 coding sequence is TGCAGTGCTAGACGGGCTACAGGTTTGGTGGGTGATGGCTACACCTTC. The J gene is TRBJ1-2, the V gene TRBV20-1, with D perhaps TRBD1 (5 bases). Germline V gene lookup returns CDR1 DFQATT and CDR2 SNEGSKA (reference sequence). The CDR3 has 16 amino acids. Trimming cost V 2 bases and J 6 bases, with 22 bases left between them.